This TCR beta chain was profiled in a study of blood T cell repertoires in COVID-19. Study summary: The origin of the acute and convalescent COVID-19 samples was the United States, Italy and Spain. From T cells, B-cell-depleted T cells, or PBMCs came the material, which was cDNA or gDNA.

Trimming took off 7 bases at V and 4 bases at J, with 4 bases between the two ends. The V gene's germline CDR1 is SNHLY and CDR2 FYNNEI. The CDR3 consists of 10 residues. The sample holds one count of this clone. As handled by the study authors: Amplification with reference gene primers provided the estimates of nucleated cell counts. Here immunoSEQ multiplex PCR was the method, and the copy in TCRdb shows in-frame clones only, minus some. V, J and clone size were drawn from that table, and D and trimming were deduced from the DNA. This sample yields roughly 220,000 clones, of which 70% to 90% are seen a single time; around 3.5% belongs to the top ten.

The chain recombines TRBV2 with TRBJ1-2; no firm D call. The sample comprised PBMCs or T cells enriched from blood (not recorded which). This sequence was found in a woman aged 40 to 50 with acute COVID-19. CDR3 amino acids: CASISYGYTF. The CDR3 nucleotides read TGTGCCAGCATTAGCTATGGCTACACCTTC.